Detailed here is one TCR beta chain. The data belong to a study of control samples from healthy donors and cancer patients. V was pared by 7 bases and J by 6 bases, with 9 bases of the junction left unmatched. The germline V gene encodes CDR1 KGHDR and CDR2 SFDVKD. This CDR3 contains 14 residues. Method: immunoSEQ multiplex PCR; TCRdb's copy keeps in-frame clones and lacks some. The sample shows 45,000 to 60,000 clones, approximately 90% of them seen only once. This clonotype originated in a man younger than 45 with colorectal cancer. Sequenced sample: PBMCs. The chain uses TRBV24-1 and TRBJ2-3; 7 bases fit TRBD2. CDR3 coding DNA: TGTGCCACCAGCCGAGCGGGGCTGGCGGATACGCAGTATTTT. This sequence encodes CATSRAGLADTQYF.